The rows below give T cell receptor beta chains drawn from one sample of a study of cytomegalovirus exposure and HLA in healthy donors. TCRdb's copy holds only in-frame clones and misses some; the assay was immunoSEQ multiplex PCR. The sample includes around 180,000 clones, around 80% of them seen just once. Sequenced input: PBMCs. These receptor sequences come from a woman between 50 and 59 years old in good health and CMV-seropositive. Each CDR3 is given with its conserved first and last residue. Fields, in order: J gene, V gene, D gene, clone size, CDR3 protein, CDR3 DNA. A D gene is named only where the DNA matches it firmly. For some rows the clone size is stated as once, few or many, or as a class when expanded; others skip it.

j_call: TRBJ2-7
v_call: TRBV7-9
d_call: TRBD1
clone_size: .
cdr3_aa: CASSSGTDYEQYF
cdr3_nt: TGTGCCAGCAGCTCCGGGACAGACTACGAGCAGTACTTC

j_call: TRBJ2-7
v_call: TRBV7-6
d_call: TRBD2
clone_size: .
cdr3_aa: CASSSRGGLSYEQYF
cdr3_nt: TGTGCCAGCAGCTCCCGCGGGGGACTCTCCTACGAGCAGTACTTC

j_call: TRBJ2-7
v_call: TRBV11-2
d_call: .
clone_size: .
cdr3_aa: CASSSLQGTYEQYF
cdr3_nt: TGTGCCAGCAGCTCTTTACAGGGAACCTACGAGCAGTACTTC

j_call: TRBJ1-2
v_call: TRBV19
d_call: .
clone_size: .
cdr3_aa: CASSRPRQALSGSYGYTF
cdr3_nt: TGTGCCAGTAGCCGCCCCCGACAGGCTCTCTCGGGGAGCTATGGCTACACCTTC

j_call: TRBJ2-1
v_call: TRBV7-9
d_call: .
clone_size: .
cdr3_aa: CASLEGGVYNEQFF
cdr3_nt: TGTGCCAGCCTCGAAGGGGGTGTTTACAATGAGCAGTTCTTC

j_call: TRBJ1-2
v_call: TRBV10-1
d_call: .
clone_size: .
cdr3_aa: CASRGGGAPGYTF
cdr3_nt: TGCGCCAGCAGGGGAGGGGGGGCTCCTGGCTACACCTTC

j_call: TRBJ2-6
v_call: TRBV7-8
d_call: .
clone_size: once
cdr3_aa: CASSLGAGGYSGANVLTF
cdr3_nt: TGTGCCAGCAGCTTAGGAGCAGGTGGTTACTCTGGGGCCAACGTCCTGACTTTC

j_call: TRBJ1-5
v_call: TRBV6-5
d_call: .
clone_size: .
cdr3_aa: CASTGVLEVNQPQHF
cdr3_nt: TGTGCCAGCACCGGGGTACTGGAGGTCAATCAGCCCCAGCATTTT

j_call: TRBJ2-3
v_call: TRBV10-3
d_call: TRBD1
clone_size: few
cdr3_aa: CAIDSTGQGTDTQYF
cdr3_nt: TGTGCCATCGACTCGACGGGACAGGGCACAGATACGCAGTATTTT

j_call: TRBJ2-5
v_call: TRBV5-4
d_call: TRBD1
clone_size: .
cdr3_aa: CASSSGTGGAGRQETQYF
cdr3_nt: TGTGCCAGCAGCTCCGGGACAGGGGGCGCGGGAAGGCAAGAGACCCAGTACTTC

j_call: TRBJ2-2
v_call: TRBV7-6
d_call: .
clone_size: .
cdr3_aa: CASSPVGENTGELFF
cdr3_nt: TGTGCCAGCAGCCCAGTCGGGGAGAACACCGGGGAGCTGTTTTTT

j_call: TRBJ2-1
v_call: TRBV7-9
d_call: .
clone_size: .
cdr3_aa: CASSSRSGRGDEQFF
cdr3_nt: TGTGCCAGCAGCTCCCGGTCTGGCAGGGGTGATGAGCAGTTCTTC

j_call: TRBJ1-3
v_call: TRBV4-1
d_call: TRBD1
clone_size: .
cdr3_aa: CASSQPTGATSSPGNTIYF
cdr3_nt: TGCGCCAGCAGCCAGCCGACAGGGGCAACTTCTTCGCCTGGAAACACCATATATTTT

j_call: TRBJ1-4
v_call: TRBV6-1
d_call: .
clone_size: .
cdr3_aa: CASNGGLLDQKLFF
cdr3_nt: TGTGCCAGCAACGGGGGACTTCTCGATCAAAAACTGTTTTTT

j_call: TRBJ1-5
v_call: TRBV5-5
d_call: TRBD1
clone_size: .
cdr3_aa: CASSLAPGQGREPQHF
cdr3_nt: TGTGCCAGCAGCTTGGCCCCAGGACAGGGGAGGGAACCCCAGCATTTT

j_call: TRBJ2-7
v_call: TRBV6-1
d_call: .
clone_size: .
cdr3_aa: CASSYEQYF
cdr3_nt: TGTGCCAGTTCTTACGAGCAGTACTTC

j_call: TRBJ1-2
v_call: TRBV6-1
d_call: TRBD1
clone_size: .
cdr3_aa: CASSGQGYGYTF
cdr3_nt: TGTGCCAGCAGCGGACAGGGGTATGGCTACACCTTC

j_call: TRBJ1-6
v_call: TRBV6-5
d_call: .
clone_size: .
cdr3_aa: CASSYVGGNSPLHF
cdr3_nt: TGTGCCAGCAGTTACGTTGGAGGCAATTCACCCCTCCACTTT

j_call: TRBJ1-2
v_call: TRBV5-5
d_call: .
clone_size: .
cdr3_aa: CASSLALKMRGYTF
cdr3_nt: TGTGCCAGCAGCTTGGCCCTAAAAATGCGGGGCTACACCTTC

j_call: TRBJ1-6
v_call: TRBV30
d_call: .
clone_size: once
cdr3_aa: CDWAGVGITYSPLHF
cdr3_nt: TGTGACTGGGCCGGTGTCGGGATTACATATTCACCCCTCCACTTT

j_call: TRBJ2-2
v_call: TRBV5-4
d_call: .
clone_size: few
cdr3_aa: CASSLDRSTGELFF
cdr3_nt: TGTGCCAGCAGCCTTGACAGGAGTACCGGGGAGCTGTTTTTT

j_call: TRBJ1-1
v_call: TRBV7-9
d_call: .
clone_size: .
cdr3_aa: CASSPTDNTEAFF
cdr3_nt: TGTGCCAGCAGCCCGACAGATAACACTGAAGCTTTCTTT

j_call: TRBJ2-2
v_call: TRBV9
d_call: TRBD1
clone_size: .
cdr3_aa: CASSATGANTGELFF
cdr3_nt: TGTGCCAGCAGCGCGACAGGGGCCAACACCGGGGAGCTGTTTTTT

j_call: TRBJ2-5
v_call: TRBV7-7
d_call: TRBD2
clone_size: .
cdr3_aa: CASSYGLAGGETQYF
cdr3_nt: TGTGCCAGCAGCTACGGACTAGCGGGGGGGGAGACCCAGTACTTC

j_call: TRBJ2-2
v_call: TRBV9
d_call: TRBD2
clone_size: .
cdr3_aa: CASSPSGGVPGELFF
cdr3_nt: TGTGCCAGCAGCCCATCGGGGGGGGTGCCCGGGGAGCTGTTTTTT

j_call: TRBJ2-5
v_call: TRBV5-1
d_call: TRBD1
clone_size: few
cdr3_aa: CASSLGQPQETQYF
cdr3_nt: TGCGCCAGCAGCCTGGGACAGCCGCAAGAGACCCAGTACTTC

j_call: TRBJ1-2
v_call: TRBV18
d_call: TRBD1
clone_size: .
cdr3_aa: CASSPGQGTNYGYTF
cdr3_nt: TGTGCCAGCTCACCGGGACAGGGGACTAACTATGGCTACACCTTC

j_call: TRBJ2-1
v_call: TRBV10-3
d_call: TRBD1
clone_size: .
cdr3_aa: CAISESYGQGGYYNEQFF
cdr3_nt: TGTGCCATCAGTGAGTCCTATGGACAGGGGGGCTACTACAATGAGCAGTTCTTC

j_call: TRBJ1-2
v_call: TRBV19
d_call: .
clone_size: .
cdr3_aa: CASSIEPSRVDGYTF
cdr3_nt: TGTGCCAGTAGTATAGAACCGAGCAGGGTTGATGGCTACACCTTC

j_call: TRBJ2-3
v_call: TRBV6-1
d_call: TRBD1
clone_size: .
cdr3_aa: CASSARDRVTDTQYF
cdr3_nt: TGTGCCAGCAGTGCCCGGGACAGGGTAACAGATACGCAGTATTTT

j_call: TRBJ2-2
v_call: TRBV4-1
d_call: .
clone_size: .
cdr3_aa: CASSQESYFGELFF
cdr3_nt: TGCGCCAGCAGCCAAGAGTCCTACTTCGGGGAGCTGTTTTTT

j_call: TRBJ1-1
v_call: TRBV10-2
d_call: TRBD1
clone_size: .
cdr3_aa: CASSEVDRGWNTEAFF
cdr3_nt: TGCGCCAGCAGTGAGGTGGACAGGGGGTGGAACACTGAAGCTTTCTTT